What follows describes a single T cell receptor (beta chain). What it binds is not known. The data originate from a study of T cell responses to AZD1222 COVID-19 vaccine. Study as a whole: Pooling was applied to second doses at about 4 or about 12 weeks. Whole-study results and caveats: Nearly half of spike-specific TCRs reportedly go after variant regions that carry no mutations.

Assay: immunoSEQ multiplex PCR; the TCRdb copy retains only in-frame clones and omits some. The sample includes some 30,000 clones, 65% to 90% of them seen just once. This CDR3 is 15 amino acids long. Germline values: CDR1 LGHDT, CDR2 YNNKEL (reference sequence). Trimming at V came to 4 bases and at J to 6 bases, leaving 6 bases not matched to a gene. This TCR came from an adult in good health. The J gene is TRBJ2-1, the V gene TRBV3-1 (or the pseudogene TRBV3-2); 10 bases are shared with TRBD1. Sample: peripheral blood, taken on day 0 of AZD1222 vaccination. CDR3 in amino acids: CASSPRDRGGNEQFF. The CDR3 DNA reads TGTGCCAGCAGCCCTAGGGACAGGGGCGGCAATGAGCAGTTCTTC.